These 18 T cell receptor beta chains originate from one sample sequenced in a study of T cell responses to AZD1222 COVID-19 vaccine. Data came from immunoSEQ multiplex PCR; TCRdb stores just in-frame clones and leaves some out. The sample shows over 75,000 clones, under 90% of them seen only once. The source was peripheral blood, collected on day 0 of AZD1222 vaccination. The receptor set was obtained from an adult in good health.

The genes are TRBV30 and TRBJ1-2; D may be TRBD1 (5 bases). V lost 3 bases and J lost 8, with 19 bases in between. Germline V gene data show CDR1 as GTSNPN and CDR2 as SVGIG (reference sequence). The CDR3 runs to 14 residues. This CDR3 is CAWSQGTLTGGYTF. The CDR3 DNA sequence: TGTGCCTGGAGCCAGGGCACACTGACGGGAGGCTACACCTTC.

This sequence joins TRBV20-1 and TRBJ2-1; TRBD2 is a possible D gene (5 bases). CDR3 length equals 13 residues. Germline CDR1 is DFQATT and CDR2 is SNEGSKA (reference sequence). The germline V and J ends were trimmed by 3 bases and 3 bases, with 9 bases remaining between them. CDR3 protein: CSASGENYNEQFF. CDR3 coding DNA: TGCAGTGCTAGTGGGGAGAACTACAATGAGCAGTTCTTC.

In its sample, this clone was seen once. The DNA for the CDR3 is TGTGCCAGCAGTGAAGCGGGCCTTGAAAAACTGTTTTTT. This translates into CASSEAGLEKLFF. The V call is TRBV6-1, the J call TRBJ1-4; D is unresolved. Looked up from germline, CDR1 is MNHNS and CDR2 is SASEGT. The CDR3 length is 13 residues. Trimming left V 0 bases short and J 7 bases short, with 6 bases between.

The chain couples TRBV7-9 to TRBJ2-1; TRBD2 is a possible D gene (5 bases). The CDR3 runs 16 residues. The germline gives CDR1 SEHNR, CDR2 FQNEAQ (reference sequence). V lost 1 base and J lost 4, with 14 bases in between. The CDR3 DNA follows: TGTGCCAGCAGCTTAGTACCGGGGTGGGCATACAATGAGCAGTTCTTC. Its protein product is CASSLVPGWAYNEQFF.

V and J are TRBV19 and TRBJ2-3; D remains ambiguous. From germline, CDR1 is LNHDA and CDR2 SQIVND (reference sequence). Trimming shortened V by 3 bases and J by 2 bases, and 9 bases separated the two germline ends. The CDR3 loop spans 14 amino acids. CDR3 region: CASSIRVDTDTQYF. CDR3 DNA sequence: TGTGCCAGTAGTATTAGGGTCGACACAGATACGCAGTATTTT.

This clone appeared once. This chain joins TRBV7-6 and TRBJ2-5, with D perhaps matching TRBD1 (6 bases). The length of the CDR3 is 13 residues. Germline V gene sequence: CDR1 SGHVS, CDR2 FNYEAQ. V lost 5 bases and J lost 2, with 9 bases in between. CDR3 sequence (DNA): TGTGCCAGCAGCCCGGACAGACAAGAGACCCAGTACTTC. Encoded protein: CASSPDRQETQYF.

CDR3 amino acids: CASSLGGEGAYNEQFF. The CDR3 coding sequence is TGTGCCAGCAGCTTAGGGGGAGAGGGGGCCTACAATGAGCAGTTCTTC. The chain combines TRBV11-2 with TRBJ2-1; tentative D call: TRBD1 (6 bases). This CDR3 spans 16 amino acids. Trimming removed 1 base at V and 2 bases at J, with 12 bases between. Per germline, CDR1 SGHAT and CDR2 FQNNGV.

V gene TRBV5-5 combines with J gene TRBJ1-1; D not resolved. Germline V gene lookup returns CDR1 SGHKS and CDR2 YYEKEE (reference sequence). The CDR3 extends over 13 amino acids. Trimming took 1 base from V and 3 from J, leaving 7 bases between them. CDR3 nucleotides: TGTGCCAGCAGCTTGATGTGGTACACTGAAGCTTTCTTT. This encodes CASSLMWYTEAFF.

The genes are TRBV11-2 and TRBJ2-1; 9 positions agree with TRBD2. Germline loops: CDR1 SGHAT, CDR2 FQNNGV. V lost 5 bases and J lost 4; bases outside the gene matches: 6. The CDR3 is 15 amino acids. The CDR3, as DNA: TGTGCCAGCAGCCCCTCTAGCGGGGTGTACAATGAGCAGTTCTTC. This codes for CASSPSSGVYNEQFF.

This clone was detected only a few times. The CDR3 bases are TGTGCCAGCAGAGGCTTGGTTAGGAACACTGAAGCTTTCTTT. This encodes CASRGLVRNTEAFF. V gene TRBV2 combines with J gene TRBJ1-1; D is unresolved. V was clipped by 6 bases and J by 1 base, with 12 bases between them. CDR1 is SNHLY, CDR2 FYNNEI, per germline. This CDR3 is built from 14 residues.

The V and J genes are TRBV6-2 or TRBV6-3 and TRBJ2-3, with D maybe TRBD2 (6 bases). Trimming removed 5 bases from V and 2 bases from J, with 14 bases in between. Germline-derived CDR1 and CDR2 are MNHEY and SVGEGT. CDR3 length equals 15 residues. The CDR3 region has the DNA TGTGCCAGCAGTGGGCGGGACGCAACCACAGATACGCAGTATTTT. This gives the protein CASSGRDATTDTQYF.

The chain is built from TRBV10-1 and TRBJ2-3; TRBD1 aligns across 8 bases. The trim removed 6 bases at V and 10 bases at J, leaving 15 bases unmatched. The V gene's germline CDR1 is WNHNN and CDR2 SYGVQD (reference sequence). This CDR3 has 15 amino acids. The CDR3: CASSTDRGRVFAQYF. In nucleotides, the CDR3 is TGCGCCAGCAGCACCGACAGGGGAAGGGTTTTCGCGCAGTATTTT.

This sequence joins TRBV10-3 and TRBJ2-1, with a weak D call TRBD1 (6 bases). The CDR3 length is 17 residues. V was shortened by 1 base and J by 2 bases, with 15 bases between the two germline ends. CDR1 and CDR2 from the germline V gene are ENHRY and SYGVKD. CDR3 amino acids: CAISEFTTGIPYNEQFF. CDR3 sequence (DNA): TGTGCCATCAGTGAGTTCACCACAGGGATCCCCTACAATGAGCAGTTCTTC.

The chain recombines TRBV2 with TRBJ1-5, with D hard to call. Trimming took 6 bases from V and 2 from J, leaving 14 bases between them. Germline-derived CDR1 and CDR2 are SNHLY and FYNNEI. This CDR3 contains 15 residues. CDR3: CASRLKDSGNQPQHF. The DNA for the CDR3 is TGTGCCAGCAGACTCAAGGATTCGGGCAATCAGCCCCAGCATTTT.

The rearrangement uses TRBV30 and TRBJ1-4; 8 nucleotides align to TRBD1. CDR1 and CDR2 from the germline V gene are GTSNPN and SVGIG (reference sequence). V shed 3 bases and J 4 bases; nucleotides not matched to a gene: 7. The CDR3 loop spans 15 amino acids. For the CDR3, the DNA is TGTGCCTGGAGCGACCAGGGGGCCGGTAATGAAAAACTGTTTTTT. Protein product: CAWSDQGAGNEKLFF. Drawing the rest from reference TRBV30 and TRBJ1-4, the complete variable domain is SQTIHQWPATLVQPVGSPLSLECTVEGTSNPNLYWYRQAAGRGLQLLFYSVGIGQISSEVPQNLSASRPQDRQFILSSKKLLLSDSGFYLCAWSDQGAGNEKLFFGSGTQLSVL.

The chain combines TRBV6-5 with TRBJ2-1, with TRBD2 matching over 8 bases. The CDR3 is 15 amino acids. Germline V gene lookup returns CDR1 MNHEY and CDR2 SVGAGI. Trimming removed 6 bases from V and 6 bases from J; junction bases left unmatched: 10. In nucleotides, the CDR3 is TGTGCCAGCAGGCCGCCGGGACTAGGGGGCAATGAGCAGTTCTTC. Residues: CASRPPGLGGNEQFF.

The CDR3 here is CASSTGGPVKKLFF. The CDR3 DNA follows: TGTGCCAGCAGCACAGGGGGCCCTGTTAAAAAACTGTTTTTT. The chain recombines TRBV27 with TRBJ1-4, with 9 bases lining up with TRBD1. Per germline, CDR1 MNHEY and CDR2 SMNVEV (reference sequence). CDR3 size: 14 residues. Trimming at V came to 6 bases and at J to 9 bases, leaving 8 bases not matched to a gene.

This chain links TRBV4-2 with TRBJ1-1; D is undetermined. The germline gives CDR1 LGHNA, CDR2 YNFKEQ. V lost 4 bases and J lost 2, with 2 bases in between. The CDR3 length is 11 residues. The CDR3 DNA sequence: TGTGCCAGCAGCCGAAACACTGAAGCTTTCTTT. It specifies CASSRNTEAFF.